The 8 T cell receptor beta chains listed next were all sequenced from one sample in a study of CD8 T cells in ankylosing spondylitis. Their antigens remain unidentified. Study findings and constraints: About 8 highly homologous variants made up a TCR beta motif that seemed to typify ankylosing spondylitis blood.

Using its own MiXCR run on the 5' RACE reads, TCRdb lists one record per CDR3 protein. The sample has more than 400,000 distinct CDR3 sequences, over 4% seen once; the top ten hold 3.5%. The sequenced material came from blood, either unsorted or a sorted T cell fraction (not recorded which). All receptors come from a male donor with ankylosing spondylitis.

This clonotype was recorded many times. V usage is TRBV15 and J usage is TRBJ2-7, with D perhaps matching TRBD2 (6 bases). The CDR3 is 13 amino acids. CDR1 is LNHNV and CDR2 is YYDKDF in the germline V gene (reference sequence). V was clipped by 0 bases and J by 6 bases, with 9 bases between them. CDR3 sequence reads: CATSRDLGGEQYF. CDR3 sequence (DNA): TGTGCCACCAGCAGAGATCTCGGGGGCGAGCAGTACTTC.

This clonotype was recorded at least ten times. J is TRBJ2-2 and V is TRBV5-1; unclear D gene. CDR1 and CDR2 (germline): SGHRS, YFSETQ. V gave up 2 bases and J gave up 2 bases, with 10 bases separating them. The CDR3 is made up of 15 amino acids. The CDR3 is CASSFTVPNTGELFF. DNA for the CDR3: TGCGCCAGCAGCTTTACAGTACCCAACACCGGGGAGCTGTTTTTT.

This clonotype occurred a few times. CDR3 region: CSATRDYGYEQYF. CDR3 DNA: TGCAGTGCTACCCGGGACTACGGCTACGAGCAGTACTTC. V usage is TRBV20-1 and J usage is TRBJ2-7, with 7 positions matching TRBD2. The CDR3 length is 13 residues. J gave up 3 bases and V 4 bases, and 6 bases lay outside the gene matches. Germline CDR1 reads DFQATT; CDR2 reads SNEGSKA (reference sequence).

Ten or more counts support this clonotype. The gene calls are TRBV10-3 and TRBJ2-7; 7 positions agree with TRBD2. V trimming: 4 bases; J trimming: 6 bases; junction bases outside the gene matches: 6. Germline CDR1 is ENHRY and CDR2 is SYGVKD. The CDR3 sequence is 13 residues long. CDR3 residues: CAISGVPGGEQYF. CDR3 bases: TGTGCCATCAGTGGGGTCCCGGGGGGCGAGCAGTACTTC.

This clonotype came up a few times. The chain has TRBV5-1 and TRBJ2-5, with 8 bases that match TRBD2. V gave up 6 bases and J gave up 5 bases; unmatched junction bases: 12. This CDR3 has 15 residues. Germline values: CDR1 SGHRS, CDR2 YFSETQ. The chain's CDR3 is CASTQRGLYRETQYF. The CDR3 nucleotides are TGCGCCAGCACACAGCGGGGGTTATACCGGGAGACCCAGTACTTC.

This clonotype was counted many times. The chain recombines TRBV29-1 with TRBJ1-3; D not certain. The CDR3 is made up of 14 amino acids. V was cut by 7 bases and J by 1 base, with 14 bases left in between. Germline CDR1 reads SQVTM; CDR2 reads ANQGSEA. The CDR3 sequence is CSGRVLGSGNTIYF. CDR3 nucleotides: TGCAGCGGGAGGGTCCTGGGATCTGGAAACACCATATATTTT.

This clonotype has just a few counts. The CDR3 loop is CSVGSRNSRGYGYTF. As DNA, the CDR3 is TGCAGCGTTGGAAGCCGAAACTCGCGGGGCTATGGCTACACCTTC. This chain links TRBV29-1 with TRBJ1-2, with D hard to call. V gave up 4 bases and J gave up 4 bases, with 19 bases separating them. In germline, CDR1 is SQVTM, CDR2 ANQGSEA. CDR3 length: 15 residues.

There are a few counts of this clonotype. This chain connects TRBV4-1 to TRBJ1-2, with TRBD1 identical over 8 bases. Germline trimming cut 3 bases from V and 8 bases from J; bases unmatched to any gene: 5. Germline CDR1 reads MGHRA; CDR2 reads YSYEKL. The CDR3 extends over 13 amino acids. CDR3 residues: CASSHPDRVGYTF. DNA for the CDR3: TGCGCCAGCAGCCATCCGGACAGGGTGGGCTACACCTTC.